This is a list of T cell receptor beta chains from one sample in a study of blood T cell repertoires in COVID-19. TCRdb's copy holds only in-frame clones and misses some; the assay was immunoSEQ multiplex PCR. The table records about 110,000 clones, approximately 90% of them present only once. Sequenced: peripheral blood. The receptors originated from a woman in her forties or fifties with acute or convalescent COVID-19. Each CDR3 is given with its conserved first and last residue. D genes are given only for firm matches. Rows may omit the clone size; those that give it use once, few, many or a size class.

V gene,D gene,J gene,CDR3 length,clone size,CDR3 DNA,CDR3 protein
TRBV3-1/TRBV3-2,TRBD2,TRBJ2-1,15,-,TGTGCCAGCAGCCCTAGCGGAGAAGTTTACAATGAGCAGTTCTTC,CASSPSGEVYNEQFF
TRBV30,TRBD2,TRBJ2-2,15,-,TGTGCCTGGAGTGGCGGGAGGGGGAACACCGGGGAGCTGTTTTTT,CAWSGGRGNTGELFF
TRBV24-1,-,TRBJ2-2,14,-,TGTGCCACCAGCGGAAGCGGAATCACCGGGGAGCTGTTTTTT,CATSGSGITGELFF
TRBV5-1,TRBD2,TRBJ2-3,15,-,TGCGCCAGCAGCTCTAGCGGGCCAAGCACAGATACGCAGTATTTT,CASSSSGPSTDTQYF
TRBV9,-,TRBJ1-2,13,-,TGTGCCAGCAGCGCAGTGTTCGGCGGCGGCTACACCTTC,CASSAVFGGGYTF
TRBV28,TRBD2,TRBJ2-1,13,-,TGTGCCAGCAGTTCTACGACTAGCGCGTCCCAGTTCTTC,CASSSTTSASQFF
TRBV5-4,-,TRBJ2-4,15,-,TGTGCCAGCAGCTTGGCCGTCGACAGTAAAAACATTCAGTACTTC,CASSLAVDSKNIQYF
TRBV24-1,-,TRBJ2-1,15,-,TGTGCCACCAGTGGTGCACTAGGAAATTTCAATGAGCAGTTCTTC,CATSGALGNFNEQFF
TRBV7-2,TRBD1,TRBJ2-7,15,-,TGTGCCAGCAGCTTAGCGCAGGGACAGGGGGAGGAGCAGTACTTC,CASSLAQGQGEEQYF
TRBV9,TRBD2,TRBJ2-1,16,-,TGTGCCAGCAGCCCGACTAGCGGTAGCTCCTACAATGAGCAGTTCTTC,CASSPTSGSSYNEQFF
TRBV29-1,-,TRBJ1-5,13,once,TGCAGCGTACGGGGGGGCCTCAATCAGCCCCAGCATTTT,CSVRGGLNQPQHF
TRBV27,TRBD2,TRBJ2-3,15,-,TGTGCCAGCAGCAACCGGGGGGGGCGTGCAGATACGCAGTATTTT,CASSNRGGRADTQYF
TRBV30,TRBD1,TRBJ1-5,15,once,TGTGCCTGGAGTACTCAAACAGGGGGAACGGAGCCCCAGCATTTT,CAWSTQTGGTEPQHF
TRBV24-1,TRBD1,TRBJ1-5,15,-,TGTGCCACCAGTGATCCCGGACAGACAGGGCAGCCCCAGCATTTT,CATSDPGQTGQPQHF
TRBV9,TRBD2,TRBJ2-7,15,once,TGTGCCAGCAGCTTAGGGACTAGCGGGACCTACGAGCAGTACTTC,CASSLGTSGTYEQYF
TRBV15,-,TRBJ2-2,15,-,TGTGCCACCAGCAGACAACTAGCGAACACCGGGGAGCTGTTTTTT,CATSRQLANTGELFF
TRBV5-1,-,TRBJ2-2,16,-,TGCGCCAGCAGCCATAACAGGGACGTCGCGTCCGGGGAGCTGTTTTTT,CASSHNRDVASGELFF
TRBV28,-,TRBJ1-6,13,once,TGTGCCAGCATTAGGGAGGGAGGATCACCCCTCCACTTT,CASIREGGSPLHF
TRBV12-3/TRBV12-4,-,TRBJ2-7,13,-,TGTGCCAGCAGCTCCGGGACAACCCTCGAGCAGTACTTC,CASSSGTTLEQYF
TRBV27,TRBD2,TRBJ2-1,18,-,TGTGCCAGCAGTTCCCCCCAAGGAGCGGGGAACTCCTACAATGAGCAGTTCTTC,CASSSPQGAGNSYNEQFF
TRBV5-1,TRBD2,TRBJ2-1,18,few,TGCGCCAGCAGCTCCGGGACAAATAGCGGGAGGGACTACAATGAGCAGTTCTTC,CASSSGTNSGRDYNEQFF
TRBV19,TRBD1,TRBJ1-3,16,-,TGTGCCAGTAGTTCACCTGACAGGGGGCGTAGAAACACCATATATTTT,CASSSPDRGRRNTIYF
TRBV5-8,-,TRBJ2-5,15,-,TGTGCCAGCAGCGGCCCGGGTGGGTACGGAGAGACCCAGTACTTC,CASSGPGGYGETQYF
TRBV28,-,TRBJ1-5,13,-,TGTGCCAGCCCGGGGCCGGCGGGACAGCCCCAGCATTTT,CASPGPAGQPQHF
TRBV19,-,TRBJ1-4,17,-,TGTGCCAGTAGTACCCGAACAACAGGGCTCTCTAATGAAAAACTGTTTTTT,CASSTRTTGLSNEKLFF
TRBV2,TRBD1,TRBJ2-5,14,-,TGTGCCGGGCGGTTGGACAGGGGTAGAGAGACCCAGTACTTC,CAGRLDRGRETQYF
TRBV30,-,TRBJ1-2,14,-,TGTGCCTGGAGTCCCCGGACAGCATCTTATGGCTACACCTTC,CAWSPRTASYGYTF
TRBV29-1,-,TRBJ1-1,11,-,TGCAGCGTTGACGGGTTCTCTGAAGCTTTCTTT,CSVDGFSEAFF
TRBV6-1,TRBD1,TRBJ1-1,14,once,TGTGCCAGCAGTGATGTCAGGGGGGTCACTGAAGCTTTCTTT,CASSDVRGVTEAFF
TRBV7-8,-,TRBJ2-1,16,-,TGTGCCAGCAGCTTAGTCCTTCAGTCCCTAGTGAATGAGCAGTTCTTC,CASSLVLQSLVNEQFF
TRBV5-1,TRBD1,TRBJ2-2,13,-,TGCGCCAGCAGGGATACAGGGGACGGGGAGCTGTTTTTT,CASRDTGDGELFF
TRBV5-1,-,TRBJ2-3,14,-,TGCGCCAGCAGCTTGACGGCAGGGGGGGATACGCAGTATTTT,CASSLTAGGDTQYF
TRBV28,-,TRBJ2-3,16,-,TGTGCCAGCAGTCAATACCCTAGTCTTAGCACAGATACGCAGTATTTT,CASSQYPSLSTDTQYF
TRBV28,-,TRBJ2-7,12,once,TGTGCCAGCAGCTCGACAGAATACGAGCAGTACTTC,CASSSTEYEQYF
TRBV5-1,-,TRBJ1-2,17,-,TGCGCCAGCAGCTTGGCCCGGACAAGTCAGGCTAACTATGGCTACACCTTC,CASSLARTSQANYGYTF
TRBV12-3/TRBV12-4,-,TRBJ1-1,13,few,TGTGCCAGCAGTTTAGTCAGGCACACTGAAGCTTTCTTT,CASSLVRHTEAFF
TRBV6-5,TRBD2,TRBJ2-3,14,-,TGTGCCAGCAGCCCGGGACTAGGCACAGATACGCAGTATTTT,CASSPGLGTDTQYF
TRBV7-9,TRBD2,TRBJ2-1,14,-,TGTGCCAGCAGCCTATCGGGACTAGCGGGAGTGCAGTTCTTC,CASSLSGLAGVQFF
TRBV5-4,-,TRBJ2-1,15,once,TGTGCCAGCAGTATAGCGGCTAGGCCCTACAATGAGCAGTTCTTC,CASSIAARPYNEQFF
TRBV6-5,-,TRBJ2-5,14,-,TGTGCCAGCAGCGTTTGGGACAAGCAAGAGACCCAGTACTTC,CASSVWDKQETQYF
TRBV2,TRBD1,TRBJ2-1,15,-,TGTGCCAGCAGGTCCGGGACAGGGGGCGGGAATGAGCAGTTCTTC,CASRSGTGGGNEQFF
TRBV14,-,TRBJ1-2,13,-,TGTGCCAGCAGCGTTTCGGTTAACTATGGCTACACCTTC,CASSVSVNYGYTF
TRBV5-8,TRBD1,TRBJ2-3,15,-,TGTGCCAGCAGCACCGGGACAGGGGACACAGATACGCAGTATTTT,CASSTGTGDTDTQYF
TRBV10-3,TRBD1,TRBJ1-5,15,-,TGTGCCATCAGCGGCGGACAGGTGCGGGGACAGCCCCAGCATTTT,CAISGGQVRGQPQHF
TRBV5-1,TRBD1,TRBJ2-2,15,-,TGCGCCAGCAGCTTGCGGACAGGGAACACCGGGGAGCTGTTTTTT,CASSLRTGNTGELFF
TRBV5-5,-,TRBJ2-7,15,-,TGTGCCAGCAGCTTGCTGGACACAGGAGCCTACGAGCAGTACTTC,CASSLLDTGAYEQYF
TRBV5-5,TRBD1,TRBJ2-5,14,-,TGTGCCAGCAGCCAAAGACAGGGGATGGAGACCCAGTACTTC,CASSQRQGMETQYF
TRBV5-4,-,TRBJ1-1,16,-,TGTGCCAGCAGCTTGGCCGGCGTAGGGGGAATCACTGAAGCTTTCTTT,CASSLAGVGGITEAFF
TRBV5-1,TRBD1,TRBJ1-2,13,-,TGCGCCAGCAGCCCGACAGGGGAAGCTGGCTACACCTTC,CASSPTGEAGYTF
TRBV18,TRBD2,TRBJ2-7,16,-,TGTGCCAGCTCACCGACGACTAGCGCAAGCTCCTACGAGCAGTACTTC,CASSPTTSASSYEQYF
TRBV11-3,TRBD2,TRBJ2-1,17,once,TGTGCCAGCAGCTTTGGATTAGCGGGAGCCCCTTTCGATGAGCAGTTCTTC,CASSFGLAGAPFDEQFF
TRBV2,-,TRBJ1-2,17,-,TGTGCCAGCAGTGAAGGCCTGGGGGCCGCGGCTAACTATGGCTACACCTTC,CASSEGLGAAANYGYTF
TRBV28,-,TRBJ1-5,16,-,TGTGCCAGCAGTTTGGTATGGCAGGGGAAGAATCAGCCCCAGCATTTT,CASSLVWQGKNQPQHF